Below, one TCR beta chain is given with its context. The sample belongs to a study of blood T cell repertoires in COVID-19. The study drew participants aged about 18 to 95 years from 20 to 30 US areas. Clones were sequenced by immunoSEQ multiplex PCR, and TCRdb holds only the in-frame ones, with some missing. The repertoire holds about 320,000 clones, with approximately 90% as singletons. Germline assignment: CDR1 SGDLS and CDR2 YYNGEE. Between the trimmed V and J ends, which lost 0 bases and 0 bases, there was a span of 13 bases. The CDR3 consists of 17 residues. This chain joins TRBV9 and TRBJ1-3, with D uncertain. Sequenced material: PBMCs or T cells enriched from blood (not recorded which). This receptor was identified in a woman aged 25 to 39 who had been exposed to COVID-19. The CDR3 sequence: CASSVGPGTISGNTIYF. The DNA for the CDR3 is TGTGCCAGCAGCGTAGGCCCAGGTACCATCTCTGGAAACACCATATATTTT.